This T cell receptor (beta chain) derives from a study of shared clonotypes between healthy human individuals. On the study more broadly: Ranging from 18 to 49 in age, donors were a couple of women and a few men. There were three CD4 naive, three CD4 memory, two CD8 naive and one CD8 memory plates per donor.

Germline values: CDR1 MDHEN, CDR2 SYDVKM. The V end was cut by 11 bases, the J end by 4 bases, with 18 bases between. The CDR3 length is 14 residues. The method was immunoSEQ multiplex PCR; TCRdb's version includes in-frame clones alone and lacks a portion of them. Of roughly 650,000 clones listed, roughly 96% were seen once; the top ten hold about 0.12%. Notes on the study in general: Sampling covered blood only; tissue repertoires likely differ. Naive subsets tended to show greater estimated richness than memory subsets.

CD45RO-negative, CCR7-selected cells formed the naive CD8 fraction, which excluded terminally differentiated effector memory CD45RA+ cells. For this clone: Its antigen remains unidentified.

This TCR was sampled from a woman under 40 in good health. The source material was naive CD8+ T cells sorted from blood. The genes are TRBV28 and TRBJ2-1, with D tentatively TRBD2 (5 bases). The CDR3 sequence is CASARSGSYNEQFF. In nucleotides, the CDR3 is TGTGCCTCCGCAAGGAGCGGTTCATACAATGAGCAGTTCTTC.